The sequence of this T cell receptor (beta chain) was determined in a study of T cell repertoires in cytomegalovirus infection (dated by TCRdb to about 2019). Regarding the research as a whole: Alongside well-studied HLA-B-restricted epitopes, the peptide stimulations were aimed at recently identified HLA-C-restricted CMV epitopes, whose presentation resists viral immunomodulation. The HLA type of each donor mattered for the analysis, because public TCR beta signatures pointed to carriage of CMV infection along with the matching HLA type. Beyond this particular receptor, the publication reports: In both this cohort and an independent cohort of 352 donors, the cumulative frequency of public TCR beta family members distinguished carriers of CMV infection plus the relevant HLA type. The ex vivo response was dominated by HLA-C-restricted CMV-specific TCR beta clonotypes, which also provided the single most frequent clonotype in two of eight donors.

V has 6 bases trimmed and J has 5 bases trimmed; junction bases matching no gene number 9. Spanning cysteine to phenylalanine, the CDR3 consists of 14 amino acids. This entry keeps only the CDR3 DNA: 42 bases, framed from base 1. The germline V gene (reference sequence) yields SEHNR for CDR1 and FQNEAQ for CDR2. These reads were obtained on an Illumina HiSeq 1500. TCRdb reprocessed the public reads (quality trimming at Q25 with fastp, clone calling with MiXCR) and kept in-frame beta chains. Identical CDR3 proteins give one entry, which carries the most common genes and DNA. In this sample the table shows around 710,000 distinct CDR3 sequences, approximately 32% of which occur a single time. Roughly 13% of the sample is held by the ten biggest clonotypes. The treatment or condition label, read with the paper, signifies: in vitro stimulation with specific CMV peptide epitopes to enrich CMV-specific T cells.

A note on this clonotype: It lacks a known antigen. Per-base quality was not reported, and no clone a single base away is much larger than it.

The sequences come from cultured CD8+ T cells from PBMCs, collected from culture after CMV antigen stimulation. In this chain, TRBV7-9 is recombined with TRBJ1-1, and 7 junction bases match TRBD1. The origin of this receptor is a human donor in good health (CMV status not recorded). Some clones in this sample may be carry-over from other donors' samples. The CDR3 amino acid sequence is: CASSPTGMGTEAFF. The DNA reads TGTGCCAGCAGTCCGACAGGGATGGGGACTGAAGCTTTCTTT.